These T cell receptor beta chains were read from a single sample in a study of shared clonotypes between healthy human individuals. The data were produced by immunoSEQ multiplex PCR, yet TCRdb's version contains in-frame clones alone and is incomplete. The sample gives around 720,000 clones, around 78% of which show up once; roughly 2% is in the top ten. Sequenced material: memory CD4+ T cells sorted from blood. All receptors come from a woman aged 25-40 years in good health. CDR3s include the opening cysteine and the closing phenylalanine or tryptophan. A D gene is named only where the DNA matches it firmly. The listing skips clone size in some rows; elsewhere it reads once, few, many or a size class.

clone_size	v_call	j_call	d_call	cdr3_nt	cdr3_aa
.	TRBV7-9	TRBJ2-7	.	TGTGCCAGCAGCAAAAGGGAGGGGGGTGCTGAGAACGAGCAGTACTTC	CASSKREGGAENEQYF
many	TRBV9	TRBJ2-3	TRBD2	TGTGCCAGCAGCCCGGGACTAGCGGGAGGGCCTCAAGATACGCAGTATTTT	CASSPGLAGGPQDTQYF
.	TRBV28	TRBJ1-2	TRBD1	TGTGCCAGCAGACCCGGGACAGGGTATGGCTACACCTTC	CASRPGTGYGYTF
.	TRBV6-5	TRBJ1-1	.	TGTGCCAGCAGTTCCACCCTCTTTGGTGAAGCTTTCTTT	CASSSTLFGEAFF
.	TRBV5-1	TRBJ2-7	.	TGCGCCAGCAGCTTGGTAGGGTGGGGAAACGAGCAGTACTTC	CASSLVGWGNEQYF
.	TRBV15	TRBJ1-5	TRBD1	TGTGCCACCAGCATCGGGACAGGGGAAACGCAGCCCCAGCATTTT	CATSIGTGETQPQHF
.	TRBV19	TRBJ2-3	.	TGTGCCAGTAGTAGAGATCGCGGAGATACGCAGTATTTT	CASSRDRGDTQYF
.	TRBV27	TRBJ2-5	TRBD2	TGTGCCAGCAGTTTATACGGGGGGACGGAGACCCAGTACTTC	CASSLYGGTETQYF
.	TRBV28	TRBJ2-7	TRBD2	TGTGCCAGCACCCGACTAGCGGGACCCTACGAGCAGTACTTC	CASTRLAGPYEQYF
.	TRBV5-1	TRBJ2-5	.	TGCGCCAGCAGCTTGATCGGGGATCGACAAGAGACCCAGTACTTC	CASSLIGDRQETQYF
.	TRBV6-1	TRBJ1-5	.	TGTGCCAGCAGTGAATTCGAGACAGGAGGAGAACAGCCCCAGCATTTT	CASSEFETGGEQPQHF
.	TRBV6-5	TRBJ2-7	.	TGTGCCAGCAGGGACCCGGGACTCGGCTACGAGCAGTACTTC	CASRDPGLGYEQYF
.	TRBV5-4	TRBJ2-6	TRBD2	TGTGCCAGCAGCATTACTAGCGGGAGGGCCAACGTCCTGACTTTC	CASSITSGRANVLTF
.	TRBV11-2	TRBJ2-1	.	TGTGCCAGCAGCTTAGCTGCCTACAATGAGCAGTTCTTC	CASSLAAYNEQFF
.	TRBV13	TRBJ1-1	TRBD1	TGTGCCAGCAGCCCCCGGGACAGGGGCTTCACTGAAGCTTTCTTT	CASSPRDRGFTEAFF
.	TRBV27	TRBJ1-2	.	TGTGCCAGCAGCCCCGGGGGGGGCAGGGTGAAATCTGGCTACACCTTC	CASSPGGGRVKSGYTF
once	TRBV19	TRBJ2-2	TRBD1	TGTGCCAGTAGGACCGACAGGGGTACCGGGGAGCTGTTTTTT	CASRTDRGTGELFF
.	TRBV18	TRBJ1-2	.	TGTGCCAGCTCACAAGGACAGTCTCATGGCTACACCTTC	CASSQGQSHGYTF
.	TRBV5-1	TRBJ2-2	TRBD1	TGCGCCAGCAGCTCCGGACAGGTTTACACCGGGGAGCTGTTTTTT	CASSSGQVYTGELFF
.	TRBV28	TRBJ2-2	TRBD2	TGTGCCAGCAGGACAACCGGGACTAGCGTAAACACCGGGGAGCTGTTTTTT	CASRTTGTSVNTGELFF
.	TRBV28	TRBJ2-7	TRBD2	TGTGCCAGCAAAAACCGGGGGGTTCCCTACGAGCAGTACTTC	CASKNRGVPYEQYF
.	TRBV7-6	TRBJ2-5	TRBD2	TGTGCCAGCAGCTTATTAGGGAGCGGGGGGGCGGAGACCCAGTACTTC	CASSLLGSGGAETQYF
once	TRBV4-2	TRBJ2-5	TRBD2	TGTGCCAGCAGCCAAGATCTGGCTAGCGGGGACCAAGAGACCCAGTACTTC	CASSQDLASGDQETQYF
.	TRBV13	TRBJ1-2	TRBD1	TGTGCCAGCAGCTTCGGGACAGGGAGGAATGGCTACACCTTC	CASSFGTGRNGYTF
.	TRBV6-5	TRBJ1-3	.	TGTGCCAGCAGTACCCACAACTCTGGAAACACCATATATTTT	CASSTHNSGNTIYF
.	TRBV6-1	TRBJ2-7	.	TGTGCCAGCAGTGCCCGGGAGATTTACGAGCAGTACTTC	CASSAREIYEQYF
.	TRBV25-1	TRBJ2-2	.	TGTGCCAGCAGTGAACTCGATAGCGGGGAGCTGTTTTTT	CASSELDSGELFF
.	TRBV19	TRBJ1-1	.	TGTGCCAGTAGTATTTACACTGAAGCTTTCTTT	CASSIYTEAFF
.	TRBV29-1	TRBJ1-2	.	TGCAGCGTTGAAGAAGGGCAGTTTAACTATGGCTACACCTTC	CSVEEGQFNYGYTF
.	TRBV2	TRBJ1-5	.	TGTGCCAGCAGTCCCGGGACAACATATAGCAATCAGCCCCAGCATTTT	CASSPGTTYSNQPQHF
.	TRBV9	TRBJ1-2	.	TGTGCCAGCAGCTGGGTGACGGAGAACTATGGCTACACCTTC	CASSWVTENYGYTF
.	TRBV5-1	TRBJ2-5	.	TGCGCCAGCAGCTTGGCCTATTTGGGGGAGACCCAGTACTTC	CASSLAYLGETQYF
.	TRBV25-1	TRBJ2-6	.	TGTGCCAGCAGCGACCCACGGGCCCCGGGAGCTGGGGCCAACGTCCTGACTTTC	CASSDPRAPGAGANVLTF
.	TRBV28	TRBJ2-7	.	TGTGCCAGCAGTCCCGCCTCGGGACCATCCCACGAGCAGTACTTC	CASSPASGPSHEQYF
.	TRBV6-5	TRBJ2-7	.	TGTGCCAGCTTGCTCGGGAGCGAGCAGTACTTC	CASLLGSEQYF